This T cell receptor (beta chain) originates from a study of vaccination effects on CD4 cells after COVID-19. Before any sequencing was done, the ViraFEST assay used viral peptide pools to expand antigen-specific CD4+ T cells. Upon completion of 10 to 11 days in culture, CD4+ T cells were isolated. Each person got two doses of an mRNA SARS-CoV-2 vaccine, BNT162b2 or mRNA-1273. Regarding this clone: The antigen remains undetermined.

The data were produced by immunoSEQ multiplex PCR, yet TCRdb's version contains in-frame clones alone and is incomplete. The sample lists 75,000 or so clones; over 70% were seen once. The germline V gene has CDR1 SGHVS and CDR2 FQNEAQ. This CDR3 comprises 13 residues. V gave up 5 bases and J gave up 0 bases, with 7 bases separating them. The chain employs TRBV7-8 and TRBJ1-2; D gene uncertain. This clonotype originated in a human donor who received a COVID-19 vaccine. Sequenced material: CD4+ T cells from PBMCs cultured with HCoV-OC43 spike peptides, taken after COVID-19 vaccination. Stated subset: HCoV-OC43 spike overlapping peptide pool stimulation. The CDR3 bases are TGTGCCAGCAGCCTCCGGGCTAACTATGGCTACACCTTC. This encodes CASSLRANYGYTF.